This T cell receptor (beta chain) was identified in a study of identical twins. The CDR3 has 13 amino acids. Germline V gives CDR1 MNHNS, CDR2 SASEGT. Trimming removed 6 bases from V and 5 bases from J; junction bases left unmatched: 6. MiXCR was run by TCRdb on the 5' RACE reads, yielding one entry per CDR3 protein. The profile covers about 530,000 distinct CDR3 sequences, with approximately 20% appearing a single time and approximately 0.52% taken by the ten largest. The data were also submitted as part of a second study, on yellow fever vaccine responses in identical twins.

The receptor comes from a woman aged 18-30 years in good health. The source material was CD4+ T cells sorted from blood. The chain couples TRBV6-1 to TRBJ2-7; 8 bases are a match to TRBD2. This CDR3 is CASRGAGDHEQYF. The CDR3 DNA reads TGTGCCAGCAGAGGAGCGGGAGACCACGAGCAGTACTTC.